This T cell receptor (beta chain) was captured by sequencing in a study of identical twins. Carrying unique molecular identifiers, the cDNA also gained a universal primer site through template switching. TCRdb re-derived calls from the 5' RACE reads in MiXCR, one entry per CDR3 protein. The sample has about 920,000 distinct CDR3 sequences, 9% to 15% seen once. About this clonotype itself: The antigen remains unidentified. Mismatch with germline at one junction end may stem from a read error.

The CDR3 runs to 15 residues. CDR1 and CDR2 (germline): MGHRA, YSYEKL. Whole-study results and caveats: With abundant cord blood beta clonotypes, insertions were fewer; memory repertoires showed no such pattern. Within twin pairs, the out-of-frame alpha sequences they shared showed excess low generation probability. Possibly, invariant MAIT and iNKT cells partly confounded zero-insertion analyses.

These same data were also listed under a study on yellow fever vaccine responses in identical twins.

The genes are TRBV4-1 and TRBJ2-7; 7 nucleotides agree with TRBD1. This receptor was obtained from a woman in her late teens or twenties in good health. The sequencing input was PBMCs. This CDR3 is CASSQAGTVSYKQYF. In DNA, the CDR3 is TGCGCCAGCAGCCAAGCCGGGACAGTCTCCTACAAGCAGTACTTC.